This T cell receptor (beta chain) was obtained from a study of CD8 T cells in ankylosing spondylitis. Regarding the study as a whole: Those disease-linked clones were CD8+; they were also relatively rare in peripheral blood. Characteristic, it appeared, of ankylosing spondylitis blood was a TCR beta motif of 7 or 8 highly homologous variants. In ankylosing spondylitis patients, matched synovial fluid reportedly showed significant enrichment of disease-linked clones.

Remarks on this clonotype: Its antigen is not identified.

Quantitative 5'-RACE was performed with molecular barcodes, and it yielded the TCR beta libraries. TCRdb recomputed calls from the 5' RACE reads with MiXCR, one row per CDR3 protein. The profile shows over 700,000 distinct CDR3 sequences, around a fifth of them singletons. The source of this sequence is a male donor with ankylosing spondylitis. Sequencing was carried out using blood, either unsorted or a sorted T cell fraction (not recorded which).

The CDR3 protein is CASSPLPNGDGEQYF. CDR3 DNA: TGTGCCAGCTCACCACTTCCTAACGGAGACGGCGAGCAGTACTTC. This rearrangement joins TRBV18 to TRBJ2-7; D is unclear. CDR1 is KGHSH, CDR2 LQKENI, per germline. Trimming shortened V by 1 base and J by 6 bases, and 16 bases separated the two germline ends. The CDR3 sequence is 15 residues long.